This T cell receptor (beta chain) is drawn from a study of cytomegalovirus exposure and HLA in healthy donors (dated by TCRdb to about 2017). About the investigation overall: According to an earlier analysis of 587 of the donors, some 180 million T cells yielded approximately 120 million unique TCR beta sequences and about 280 Gb of sequence data. The study aimed to test whether cataloging public T cell receptors could reveal signatures of past pathogen exposure. Among the approximately 400 genotyped donors, under 90% belonged to the genetic ancestry cluster associated with self-reported Caucasian donors. Both class I and class II loci were covered by HLA typing, at four-digit resolution. About 300 gigabases of sequencing data and 78 million or so unique TCR sequences were included in an early release covering around 650 HLA-typed donors. To predict cytomegalovirus infection status, the study brought together high-throughput TCR immunosequencing, statistical association of individual TCRs with disease status, and machine learning. Four to six DR-DQ haplotypes were handled as single units for association and clustering, since linkage in the cohort was strong. Among around 400 genotyped donors of the cohort, an average of around 240,000 unique TCR beta nucleotide sequences was sequenced per donor, of which approximately 19% were non-productive. Alongside the repertoire data, information on donor age, sex, ethnicity and CMV serostatus was compiled. The number of donors typed differed by locus, with roughly 620-630 for A, B, C, DRB1 and DQB1, around 500 for DQA1, about 610 for DPA1, and about 450 for DPB1. Rather than drawing on any new phenotypic data, the later analysis identified candidate immune exposures from TCR beta sequences and the way those sequences occurred across donors. In a later analysis, previously published TCR beta repertoires from 670 or so donors were re-analyzed and high-resolution HLA genotyping was added so that TCR occurrence patterns could be studied. An earlier analysis of 587 of the donors applied high-throughput TCR beta sequencing to assess whether each TCR beta V gene segment acted as functional or pseudogenic. All discovery cohort repertoires had been generated on a single sequencing platform. Genome-wide SNP genotypes for about 60% of the 666 donors were used in a later genetic analysis, which treated that subset as a discovery cohort. The study profiled the T cell repertoires of 550 to 700 subjects by immunosequencing and related them to cytomegalovirus serostatus. A separate validation cohort of over a hundred different subjects was used in addition to the roughly 620-subject first cohort. Study-wide conclusions, independent of this receptor: Broadly in line with IMGT annotations, most TCR beta V segments showed up in productive rearrangements about 90% or about 30% of the time in an earlier analysis of 587 of the donors. A group of highly shared sequence variants was considered likely to be a technical artifact of the sequencing pipeline. In a later analysis, several top co-occurrence clusters were reported to appear linked to parvovirus B19, influenza, CMV and Epstein-Barr virus. Immune exposure information for the cohort was limited to CMV serostatus. This cohort had only TCR beta chains sequenced, and the lack of alpha or paired-chain data limited which features could be detected. Some IMGT-functional V segments, including TRBV6-2 and TRBV6-3, could not be told apart with the 87-base-pair reads, so those segments were excluded. Because HLA typing was missing for some donors at each locus, association tests included only the typed subset. Most TCR sequences were seen in very few donors, while some public TCRs were found in many individuals. The classifier was reported to diagnose cytomegalovirus status with high specificity and sensitivity in both the original and validation cohorts. A further reported finding was that TCR beta sequences accurately predicted the HLA-A and HLA-B alleles for most subjects in the first cohort. Strong co-occurrence of HLA alleles, especially DR and DQ, made assigning TCR associations to individual alleles difficult. A later genetic analysis associated a missense DCLRE1C variant with V-gene and J-gene trimming of TCR beta chains, and an independent cohort replicated the association. A later analysis associated 15,000 to 20,000 TCR beta sequences with specific HLA alleles at a false discovery rate of 0.05. Compared with equally common non-associated chains, HLA-associated TCR beta chains in a later analysis were more clonally expanded and had lower generation probabilities. In a later analysis, most CMV-associated TCR beta chains were found to appear HLA-restricted, with HLA associations seemingly driven largely by CMV exposure. Because counts were too low, about 15 rarely observed V segments, including chromosome 9 orphons, were left out of the earlier analysis of several hundred of the donors. Presence/absence analyses assumed roughly uniform sequencing depth across donors, an assumption that may not hold. In vitro tests confirmed that a few of the cytomegalovirus-associated TCR beta chains recognize cytomegalovirus antigens. Linkage disequilibrium might explain the correlated functional status among segregating V segments, but an unknown experimental factor could not be excluded. In a later analysis, TCR association rates were found to vary across HLA loci, with the most associated TCRs seen for DRB1 alleles and the fewest for HLA-C alleles. A later genetic analysis reported fewer N-insertions in productive TCRs among donors in an Asian-associated ancestry cluster than the roughly 700-donor mean. The study gave a list of some 150 TCR beta chains associated with cytomegalovirus. The authors suggested that the approach could potentially be extended to other disease states and immunological phenotypes.

Notes on this clone: No cognate antigen has been identified for it. Nothing much larger sits one base from this clone, and base qualities are not available.

Libraries were made using the immunoSEQ multiplex PCR assay. The multiplex PCR relied on a mix of 60 forward primers for TCR Vbeta segments and 13 reverse primers for TCR Jbeta segments. A multiplex PCR assay on genomic DNA amplified the CDR3 region of rearranged TCR beta genes. Amplified TCR beta libraries were sequenced as 87-base-pair reads on the Illumina HiSeq System. On the study's bioinformatics: A later analysis tallied 75 million to 85 million unique TCR beta chains across the approximately 670 repertoires, and some 10 million of those chains were shared by two or more donors. To remove PCR and sequencing errors, raw reads were error-corrected and collapsed into unique sequences using a nearest-neighbor algorithm that merged closely related sequences. To assign V, D and J gene segments, CDR3 sequences were aligned to IMGT reference sequences. For a sequence to be retained, at least a six-nucleotide match to both a V gene segment and a J gene segment was required. Rearrangements were classified as productive when the CDR3 lacked stop codons and remained in frame with V and J, and all other rearrangements were classified as non-productive. CDR3 was defined by IMGT convention, running from the second conserved V-encoded cysteine to the conserved J-encoded phenylalanine. In an earlier analysis of roughly 580 of the donors, sequences lacking an unambiguous match to a single V gene segment were excluded. An earlier analysis of roughly 590 of the donors called V segments functional above 56.7% productive rearrangements and segregating when the between-donor standard deviation exceeded 5%. A statistical classification framework was built to diagnose cytomegalovirus status from the catalog of TCR beta chain sequences. V and J gene assignment, in a later analysis, came from comparing TCR nucleotide sequences with IMGT/GENE-DB human TR gene sequences. Using the TCRdist pipeline, a later analysis assigned CDR3 sequences along with most-parsimonious VDJ recombination scenarios. In a later analysis, each TCR beta chain was defined by its CDR3 amino acid sequence together with its V-gene family, and reads without a unique V-gene family were excluded. A later analysis removed several hundred highly shared, low-generation-probability nucleotide sequences to deal with suspected cross-contamination and a sequencing artifact. A later analysis calculated a clonal expansion index for each public chain from normalized within-repertoire ranks of inferred template counts. A later analysis computed generation probabilities with a VDJ recombination model fitted to out-of-frame rearrangements, and checked the results against IGoR. Hypergeometric tests were used in a later analysis to score TCR-TCR, TCR-HLA and TCR-CMV co-occurrence, with a repertoire-size bias correction applied to the TCR pairs. False discovery rates were estimated in a later analysis by permuting HLA or CMV assignments 20 times. In a later analysis, co-occurring TCRs were grouped with DBSCAN, and TCRdist sequence similarity was added when clustering was performed within HLA-allele-positive subsets. Co-occurrence clustering excluded repertoires with fewer than 30,000 or more than 120,000 public chains, plus five with anomalous nucleotide sharing. TCRdb re-hosts the immuneACCESS table, in-frame sequences only. Its copies lack some clones; in the studies checked, an unresolved V gene accounts for under half of them, and the cause for the rest is not known. The V and J calls and the clone size are those of that table, but D and trimming were determined from the DNA. This sample is represented by roughly 230,000 clones; around nine tenths of them were singletons. The ten largest make up 1.5% to 2% of the sample.

The germline V end is reduced by 5 bases and the J end by 6 bases; junction bases left unmatched: 9. The CDR3 sequence holds 15 residues, the cysteine and phenylalanine included. The DNA shown is the 45-base CDR3, in frame from base 1. The CDR1 and CDR2 encoded by the germline V gene are SGHTA and FQGNSA. The cohort consisted of 670 or so healthy bone marrow donors. At the time of sampling, every cohort member was nominally healthy, though immune exposures that went unrecorded were likely present. The donor tested CMV seronegative, placing the donor among the roughly 340 seronegative members of the cohort. A peripheral blood sample was provided by each donor, and peripheral blood mononuclear cells were used for TCR beta sequencing. The Qiagen DNeasy Blood Extraction Kit was used to extract genomic DNA from the blood cell samples.

This clonotype was sampled from a girl aged 2 to 10 in good health and CMV-seronegative. The chain is made from TRBV7-2 and TRBJ1-1, and 10 junctional nucleotides match TRBD1. Sequencing used PBMCs. The sequence in DNA is TGTGCCAGCAGCCTCGATGGGACAGGGGCAGCTGAAGCTTTCTTT. This gives the protein CASSLDGTGAAEAFF.